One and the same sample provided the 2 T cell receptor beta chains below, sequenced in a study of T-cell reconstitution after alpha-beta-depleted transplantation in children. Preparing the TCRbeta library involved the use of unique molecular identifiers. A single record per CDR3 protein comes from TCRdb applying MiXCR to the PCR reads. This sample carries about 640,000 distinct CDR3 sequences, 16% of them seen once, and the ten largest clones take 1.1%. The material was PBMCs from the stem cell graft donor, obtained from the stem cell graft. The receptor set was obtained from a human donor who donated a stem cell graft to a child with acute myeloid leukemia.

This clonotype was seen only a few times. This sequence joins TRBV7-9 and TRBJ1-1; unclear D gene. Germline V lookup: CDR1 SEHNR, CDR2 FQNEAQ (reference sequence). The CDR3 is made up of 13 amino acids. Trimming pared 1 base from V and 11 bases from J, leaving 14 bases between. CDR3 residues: CASSLDRDMGAFF. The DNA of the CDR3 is TGTGCCAGCAGCTTAGACCGGGATATGGGGGCTTTCTTT.

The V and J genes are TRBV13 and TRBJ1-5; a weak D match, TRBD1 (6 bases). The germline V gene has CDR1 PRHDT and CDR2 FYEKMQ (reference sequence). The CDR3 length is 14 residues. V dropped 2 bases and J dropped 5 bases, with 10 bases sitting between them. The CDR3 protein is CASSLNRADQPQHF. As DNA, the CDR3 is TGTGCCAGCAGCTTAAACAGGGCGGATCAGCCCCAGCATTTT.